The rows below give T cell receptor beta chains drawn from one sample of a study of cytomegalovirus exposure and HLA in healthy donors. The protocol was immunoSEQ multiplex PCR, while the TCRdb copy is restricted to in-frame clones and leaves out a portion. The sample includes around 200,000 clones, less than 90% of them seen just once. What was sequenced was PBMCs. The receptors were sampled from a man over 45 in good health and CMV-seronegative. Both conserved end residues are part of each CDR3. The order of the fields is V gene, clone size, D gene, J gene, CDR3 DNA, CDR3 protein. D genes are given only for firm matches. Only part of the rows carry a size: once, few, many, or a class if the clone is expanded.

TRBV25-1,-,-,TRBJ2-2,TGTGCCAGCAGTGAGACAGGGAGGCCCGGGGAGCTGTTTTTT,CASSETGRPGELFF
TRBV7-2,-,TRBD1,TRBJ2-3,TGTGCCAGCAGTACCGGGACAGGGGAATCAGATACGCAGTATTTT,CASSTGTGESDTQYF
TRBV2,once,-,TRBJ1-3,TGTGCCAGCAGTCGGTCTCCCTCTGGAAACACCATATATTTT,CASSRSPSGNTIYF
TRBV6-1,few,-,TRBJ1-1,TGTGCCAGCAGTGAATGGGGGGGTGTGGTCGGTGAAGCTTTCTTT,CASSEWGGVVGEAFF
TRBV7-3,-,TRBD2,TRBJ2-1,TGTGCCAGCAGCCCGGGAAATAGCTTAGCGGGATGGCGATTCAATGAGCAGTTCTTC,CASSPGNSLAGWRFNEQFF
TRBV4-2,-,-,TRBJ1-3,TGTGCCAGCAGCCAAGCTACGAAAGGGAGAGTGGGGGGAACTGGAAACACCATATATTTT,CASSQATKGRVGGTGNTIYF
TRBV19,few,-,TRBJ1-1,TGTGCCAGTAGTTCCCGGGGTGCGGGGGGATCGAACACTGAAGCTTTCTTT,CASSSRGAGGSNTEAFF
TRBV6-1,-,TRBD1,TRBJ1-5,TGTGCCAGCAGTGAGAGAGCCGGGACAGCCAATCAGCCCCAGCATTTT,CASSERAGTANQPQHF
TRBV7-3,-,-,TRBJ1-4,TGTGCCAGCAGCGTCTCCGGGTCGCCCGCTGAAAAACTGTTTTTT,CASSVSGSPAEKLFF
TRBV6-6,-,TRBD1,TRBJ2-2,TGTGCCAGCAGGCGGACAGGGTTTGGCGGGGAGCTGTTTTTT,CASRRTGFGGELFF
TRBV4-1,few,-,TRBJ1-1,TGCGCCAGCAGGAGGGGGATGAGCACTGAAGCTTTCTTT,CASRRGMSTEAFF
TRBV18,-,TRBD1,TRBJ2-3,TGTGCCAGCTCACTACAGGGGAAAGATACGCAGTATTTT,CASSLQGKDTQYF
TRBV2,few,TRBD1,TRBJ1-3,TGTGCCAGCAGTGAATCAGGGGGCGCAGCAGGAAACACCATATATTTT,CASSESGGAAGNTIYF
TRBV9,-,-,TRBJ2-7,TGTGCCAGCAGCGTGGGCACAATCTCCTACGAGCAGTACTTC,CASSVGTISYEQYF
TRBV4-1,-,TRBD2,TRBJ2-7,TGCGCCAGCAGCCCAGAACTACTCGGGGGGGTCCACGAGCAGTACTTC,CASSPELLGGVHEQYF
TRBV7-8,-,TRBD1,TRBJ2-7,TGTGCCAGCAGCCTATTGGACAGGGGAGAGCAGTACTTC,CASSLLDRGEQYF
TRBV5-1,-,-,TRBJ2-7,TGCGCCAGCAGCTTCGGGGTCCCAAACTCCTACGAGCAGTACTTC,CASSFGVPNSYEQYF
TRBV14,-,-,TRBJ2-7,TGTGCCAGCAGCCGGGTGATGGCGGAATTCTACGAGCAGTACTTC,CASSRVMAEFYEQYF
TRBV7-6,-,TRBD1,TRBJ2-7,TGTGCCAGCAGCGGCCGGGACAGTCCCCTCGAGCAGTACTTC,CASSGRDSPLEQYF
TRBV7-3,-,TRBD1,TRBJ2-1,TGTGCCAGCAGCAAGGACAGGGGGTCGTACAATGAGCAGTTCTTC,CASSKDRGSYNEQFF
TRBV4-3,-,TRBD2,TRBJ2-5,TGCGCCAGCAGCCAGTGGGGACGGGGAGGGGAGACCCAGTACTTC,CASSQWGRGGETQYF
TRBV9,-,-,TRBJ2-2,TGTGCCAGCAGCTTAAACACCGGGGAGCTGTTTTTT,CASSLNTGELFF
TRBV18,-,TRBD1,TRBJ1-3,TGTGCCAGCTCACCACTAGCAGACAGGGTCTCTGGAAACACCATATATTTT,CASSPLADRVSGNTIYF
TRBV9,-,TRBD2,TRBJ2-3,TGTGCCAGCAGCGTAGGGGCGGGGGGGCCCGGCACAGATACGCAGTATTTT,CASSVGAGGPGTDTQYF
TRBV10-3,-,TRBD2,TRBJ2-7,TGTGCCATCAGTGAGTGGGGACTAGCCGCCGGCGAGCAGTACTTC,CAISEWGLAAGEQYF
TRBV27,-,TRBD2,TRBJ2-4,TGTGCCAGCAGTTCCCTAGCGGGGGTACTAGCCAAAAACATTCAGTACTTC,CASSSLAGVLAKNIQYF
TRBV19,-,-,TRBJ2-3,TGTGCCAGTAGTACGATTGGAGGGGGCGCAGATACGCAGTATTTT,CASSTIGGGADTQYF
TRBV10-3,few,-,TRBJ1-1,TGTGCCATCAGTTTCTCGGAGGGGATGAACACTGAAGCTTTCTTT,CAISFSEGMNTEAFF
TRBV6-5,-,TRBD2,TRBJ2-3,TGTGCCAGCGGGCCTAGCGGGGTGGTGGCAGATACGCAGTATTTT,CASGPSGVVADTQYF
TRBV19,once,TRBD1,TRBJ1-2,TGTGCCAGTAGTAGAGGGACAGGGAACTATGGCTACACCTTC,CASSRGTGNYGYTF
TRBV7-9,-,TRBD1,TRBJ1-3,TGTGCCAGCAGTTCTACCGGGACAGACTCCTCTGGAAACACCATATATTTT,CASSSTGTDSSGNTIYF
TRBV4-2,-,-,TRBJ2-7,TGTGCCAGCAGCCAGGGCAGAACCTACGAGCAGTACTTC,CASSQGRTYEQYF
TRBV19,-,-,TRBJ2-2,TGTGCCAGTCCTCGATCGGACACCGGGGAGCTGTTTTTT,CASPRSDTGELFF
TRBV28,-,TRBD2,TRBJ2-7,TGTGCCAGCAGTTCGGGACTAGCGGGTGCTCAGTACTTC,CASSSGLAGAQYF
TRBV7-9,-,-,TRBJ2-7,TGTGCCAGCAGCTTAAACAGCCACGAGCAGTACTTC,CASSLNSHEQYF
TRBV5-1,-,TRBD2,TRBJ2-2,TGCGCCAGCAGCCCGGGACTAGCGGGAGGGAACACCGGGGAGCTGTTTTTT,CASSPGLAGGNTGELFF
TRBV7-7,-,-,TRBJ1-1,TGTGCTAGCAGCAGCGGGGAGAACACTGAAGCTTTCTTT,CASSSGENTEAFF
TRBV15,-,TRBD2,TRBJ2-1,TGTGCCACCAGCACGTCCGGGGGGGACTCCTACAATGAGCAGTTCTTC,CATSTSGGDSYNEQFF
TRBV5-4,many,-,TRBJ1-1,TGTGCCAGCAGCTGGACTCTGAACACTGAAGCTTTCTTT,CASSWTLNTEAFF
TRBV19,-,-,TRBJ1-1,TGTGCCAGTAGCCCGCCCGGACAGAACACTGAAGCTTTCTTT,CASSPPGQNTEAFF
TRBV28,-,-,TRBJ2-6,TGTGCCAGCAGACCGGGGGGCTTCACCTCTGGGGCCAACGTCCTGACTTTC,CASRPGGFTSGANVLTF
TRBV6-4,-,-,TRBJ2-5,TGTGCCAGCAGTCCCACCCCGGACGGACGGGGGGAGACCCAGTACTTC,CASSPTPDGRGETQYF
TRBV28,-,-,TRBJ1-1,TGTGCCAGCAGTTCACCGACTGCGGCCCGGGACACTGAAGCTTTCTTT,CASSSPTAARDTEAFF
TRBV9,-,-,TRBJ1-1,TGTGCCAGCAGCGTAGGAGGTGTGAACACTGAAGCTTTCTTT,CASSVGGVNTEAFF
TRBV5-1,-,TRBD2,TRBJ2-3,TGCGCCAGCAGTTCATTTGGACTAGCGGGAGTCACAGATACGCAGTATTTT,CASSSFGLAGVTDTQYF
TRBV14,-,TRBD1,TRBJ1-2,TGTGCCAGCAGCCAGGACAGGGGGTTTGGCTACACCTTC,CASSQDRGFGYTF
TRBV27,-,-,TRBJ1-3,TGTGCCAGCAGTTTGCGGGGCGGGAGGGTCCCTGGAAACACCATATATTTT,CASSLRGGRVPGNTIYF